A single sample is the source of the 5 T cell receptor beta chains below, sequenced in a study of regulatory T cells in long-lasting Graves disease. As for time point: newly diagnosed GD, antithyroid drugs for less than 3 months. With RNA extracted from PBMCs as input, the TCR library was made. CDR3-region Arm-PCR and iRepertoire HTBI primers produced the TCR beta libraries. MiXCR, run by TCRdb on the multiplex PCR reads, gives a single entry per CDR3 protein. This table has 600,000 to 650,000 distinct CDR3 sequences, roughly 15% appearing once. Another study also made use of these data, one on T cells in Graves' hyperthyroidism and ophthalmopathy.

Specimen: peripheral blood mononuclear cells (PBMCs), collected at new diagnosis, from a patient treated with antithyroid drugs. Every receptor here comes from a woman aged 30 to 39 with Graves disease.

This clonotype showed up many times. V gene TRBV20-1 combines with J gene TRBJ1-1, with D possibly TRBD1 on 5 matching bases. The CDR3 length is 16 residues. From germline, CDR1 is DFQATT and CDR2 SNEGSKA (reference sequence). The V end was cut by 1 base, the J end by 6 bases, with 21 bases between. The CDR3, as DNA: TGCAGTGCTAGAGGCGAGGCCGGGACGCTAAATGCTGAAGCTTTCTTT. This sequence encodes CSARGEAGTLNAEAFF.

This clonotype was counted ten times or more. The chain has TRBV7-2 and TRBJ2-2; D may be TRBD1 (6 bases). The germline V and J ends were trimmed by 3 bases and 1 base, with 12 bases remaining between them. CDR1 is SGHTA and CDR2 is FQGNSA in the germline V gene. There are 16 residues in the CDR3. The CDR3 region is CASSFVAGVNTGELFF. In DNA, the CDR3 is TGTGCCAGCAGCTTTGTCGCAGGGGTGAACACCGGGGAGCTGTTTTTT.

The genes are TRBV5-6 and TRBJ1-5, with a weak D call TRBD1 (5 bases). The germline CDR1 and CDR2 sequences are SGHDT and YYEEEE. The V and J ends lost 5 bases and 6 bases respectively, with 15 bases between them. This CDR3 contains 14 residues. CDR3 protein: CASSSPGPGQPQHF. The DNA of the CDR3 is TGTGCCAGCAGTTCTCCAGGGCCGGGTCAGCCCCAGCATTTT.

Notes on this clonotype: Being one base from a much bigger clone, this may be a read error. The chain links TRBV2 to TRBJ1-5; TRBD1 aligns across 8 bases. J was trimmed by 5 bases and V by 5 bases; bases with no gene match: 5. The CDR3 loop spans 14 amino acids. Looked up from germline, CDR1 is SNHLY and CDR2 is FYNNEI. CDR3: CASSTDRDHQPQHF. CDR3 nucleotides: TGTGCCAGCAGTACGGACAGGGATCATCAGCCCCAGCATTTT.

A few counts support this clonotype. The chain carries TRBV6-5 and TRBJ1-3; D possibly corresponds to TRBD1 (6 bases). The CDR3 extends over 15 amino acids. Trimming shortened V by 4 bases and J by 0 bases, and 10 bases separated the two germline ends. Per the germline V gene, CDR1 is MNHEY and CDR2 is SVGAGI. The CDR3 sequence is CASSFQTGSGNTIYF. The CDR3 coding sequence is TGTGCCAGCAGTTTTCAGACAGGCTCTGGAAACACCATATATTTT.